Below, 23 T cell receptor beta chains from the same sample are listed, as sequenced in a study of monozygotic twins with inflammatory bowel disease. TCRdb re-called the 5' RACE reads, yielding one record per CDR3 amino acid sequence without DNA. In all, the sample yields 200,000 to 250,000 distinct CDR3 sequences. The specimen sequenced was blood. The receptors were gathered from a human donor with ulcerative colitis or Crohn's disease, or a healthy co-twin of an affected twin (not recorded which).

This chain joins TRBV11-2 and TRBJ2-3; without DNA, the TCRdb call of TRBD1 cannot be checked. Germline values: CDR1 SGHAT, CDR2 FQNNGV. This CDR3 is built from 14 residues. The CDR3: CASLSGEMADTQYF.

The chain is built from TRBV7-2 and TRBJ1-1; TCRdb's assignment of TRBD1 cannot be checked, as there is no DNA. Germline lookup yields CDR1 SGHTA and CDR2 FQGNSA. This CDR3 is 16 amino acids long. The CDR3 sequence is CASSLYTGGTDTEAFF.

The rearrangement joins TRBV4-1 to TRBJ2-7; TCRdb designates TRBD1, a call that cannot be tested without DNA. The CDR3 has 15 amino acids. Germline V gene lookup returns CDR1 MGHRA and CDR2 YSYEKL. This CDR3 is CASSQSRDREDEQYF.

This chain connects TRBV20-1 to TRBJ2-3; absent DNA, TCRdb's TRBD1 call cannot be checked. From germline, CDR1 is DFQATT and CDR2 SNEGSKA (reference sequence). The CDR3 contains 14 residues. The CDR3 sequence: CSARRAGLTDTQYF.

The V and J genes are TRBV7-2 and TRBJ2-3; TCRdb calls TRBD2, which cannot be checked without DNA. Germline CDR1 is SGHTA and CDR2 is FQGNSA. The CDR3 extends over 15 amino acids. The CDR3 sequence is CASSLGTSGGTTQYF.

V usage is TRBV28 and J usage is TRBJ2-1; checking the TCRdb D call of TRBD2 is not possible without DNA. Germline V lookup: CDR1 MDHEN, CDR2 SYDVKM. The CDR3 has 16 amino acids. The CDR3 here is CASSPPLAGGGNEQFF.

The J gene is TRBJ1-1, the V gene TRBV5-5. Germline CDR1 and CDR2: SGHKS and YYEKEE (reference sequence). This CDR3 has 15 amino acids. The CDR3 spells CASSLVNSPNTEAFF.

The chain combines TRBV5-6 with TRBJ2-5. CDR3 length: 12 amino acids. CDR1 and CDR2 from the germline V gene are SGHDT and YYEEEE. The CDR3: CASSSGQETQYF.

The chain is built from TRBV11-2 and TRBJ2-1; TCRdb lists TRBD1, though no DNA is available to test this call. From germline, CDR1 is SGHAT and CDR2 FQNNGV. The CDR3 runs to 15 residues. The CDR3 sequence: CASSSLRQQGYEQFF.

The rearrangement links TRBV5-1 to TRBJ2-1; with no DNA, the TCRdb D assignment of TRBD1 cannot be verified. Germline CDR1 SGHRS, CDR2 YFSETQ. This CDR3 has 16 amino acids. The CDR3 sequence: CASSFFGQGAAGEQFF.

The chain has TRBV5-1 and TRBJ2-3; there is no DNA to check the TCRdb D call of TRBD1. CDR1 and CDR2 (germline): SGHRS, YFSETQ. CDR3 length equals 17 residues. The CDR3 is CASSLVTGGGGTDTQYF.

The V call is TRBV4-2, the J call TRBJ2-7. This CDR3 has 15 residues. The V gene's germline CDR1 is LGHNA and CDR2 YNFKEQ. The CDR3 loop reads CASSEDPQPTYEQYF.

The chain uses TRBV20-1 and TRBJ2-4; TCRdb calls TRBD2, which cannot be checked without DNA. Per the germline V gene, CDR1 is DFQATT and CDR2 is SNEGSKA (reference sequence). CDR3 size: 17 residues. The CDR3 here is CSARDRQGLLAKNIQYF.

The chain carries TRBV7-2 and TRBJ2-1; the TRBD2 assignment by TCRdb is unverifiable without DNA. Germline lookup yields CDR1 SGHTA and CDR2 FQGNSA. CDR3 length equals 15 residues. The CDR3 sequence: CASSASGRVINEQFF.

The rearrangement links TRBV18 to TRBJ2-2; absent DNA, TCRdb's TRBD2 call cannot be checked. This CDR3 has 16 residues. Germline lookup yields CDR1 KGHSH and CDR2 LQKENI. The CDR3 protein is CASSHREGPSTGELFF. Looking up the rest from reference TRBV18 and TRBJ2-2 gives the full variable domain: NAGVMQNPRHLVRRRGQEARLRCSPMKGHSHVYWYRQLPEEGLKFMVYLQKENIIDESGMPKERFSAEFPKEGPSILRIQQVVRGDSAAYFCASSHREGPSTGELFFGEGSRLTVL.

The gene calls are TRBV15 and TRBJ2-1; the D gene TCRdb calls, TRBD1, cannot be checked with no DNA. The germline CDR1 and CDR2 sequences are LNHNV and YYDKDF (reference sequence). CDR3 length: 15 residues. CDR3 region: CATSRGGSVVGEQFF.

V and J are TRBV5-1 and TRBJ1-5; lacking DNA, the TRBD1 call made by TCRdb goes unchecked. This CDR3 has 15 residues. From germline, CDR1 is SGHRS and CDR2 YFSETQ. CDR3 sequence reads: CASSQFGDGNQPQHF. Filled out from reference TRBV5-1 and TRBJ1-5, the complete variable domain reads KAGVTQTPRYLIKTRGQQVTLSCSPISGHRSVSWYQQTPGQGLQFLFEYFSETQRNKGNFPGRFSGRQFSNSRSEMNVSTLELGDSALYLCASSQFGDGNQPQHFGDGTRLSIL.

The chain employs TRBV7-2 and TRBJ2-7. The CDR3 consists of 14 residues. CDR1 SGHTA and CDR2 FQGNSA come from the germline V gene. This CDR3 reads CASSPHPSSYEQYF.

The chain joins TRBV4-3 to TRBJ1-4; TCRdb lists TRBD1, though no DNA is available to test this call. Germline V gives CDR1 LGHNA, CDR2 YSLEER. The CDR3 covers 16 residues. This CDR3 reads CASSQSGSGTNEKLFF.

The genes are TRBV6-2 or TRBV6-3 and TRBJ2-1; the D call of TRBD2 rests on TCRdb alone, since no DNA is present to check it. This CDR3 is 15 amino acids long. The V gene's germline CDR1 is MNHEY and CDR2 SVGEGT. This CDR3 is CASSYREYSLNEQFF.

The V and J genes are TRBV7-3 and TRBJ1-2. The germline V gene has CDR1 SGHTA and CDR2 FQGTGA. There are 12 residues in the CDR3. This CDR3 is CASSLEYYGYTF.

The V call is TRBV18, the J call TRBJ2-3; checking the TCRdb D call of TRBD1 is not possible without DNA. Germline CDR1 and CDR2: KGHSH and LQKENI. The CDR3 is 12 amino acids. CDR3 sequence: CASSSAQSTQYF.

This sequence joins TRBV14 and TRBJ2-7; TCRdb outputs TRBD1, but without DNA this stays unchecked. This CDR3 spans 14 amino acids. Germline V gene data show CDR1 as SGHDN and CDR2 as FVKESK. CDR3 sequence reads: CASSQVPGRGEQYF.